The 9 T cell receptor beta chains below were found in one sample sequenced in a study of T cells in localized non-small cell lung cancer. Assay used: immunoSEQ multiplex PCR; TCRdb lists only in-frame clones, some missing. This sample has about 17,000 clones, with around 82% found just once. Here the sequenced sample was peripheral blood, taken before any cancer treatment. The source of these receptors is a male donor at least 60 years old with stage III lung adenocarcinoma.

The chain uses TRBV11-2 and TRBJ1-4; D gene uncertain. Germline V gives CDR1 SGHAT, CDR2 FQNNGV. Trimming took off 4 bases at V and 8 bases at J, with 14 bases between the two ends. The CDR3 consists of 14 residues. This CDR3 reads CASSSGRIKEKLFF. CDR3 in DNA: TGTGCCAGCAGCTCTGGACGGATCAAAGAAAAACTGTTTTTT.

V usage is TRBV6-5 and J usage is TRBJ2-5; D is possibly TRBD1 (6 bases). The CDR3 runs 12 residues. Germline CDR1 is MNHEY and CDR2 is SVGAGI. Trimming removed 5 bases at V and 9 bases at J, with 13 bases between. This CDR3 reads CASSGTFGAQYF. DNA for the CDR3: TGTGCCAGCAGTGGGACATTCGGTGCCCAGTACTTC.

This clone appeared a few times. This chain connects TRBV4-2 to TRBJ1-2; 8 bases line up with TRBD1. The length of the CDR3 is 15 residues. Germline-derived CDR1 and CDR2 are LGHNA and YNFKEQ. V shed 4 bases and J 1 base; nucleotides not matched to a gene: 5. The CDR3 is CASSRGQGGNYGYTF. The CDR3 DNA follows: TGTGCCAGCAGCCGCGGACAGGGAGGTAACTATGGCTACACCTTC.

This chain uses TRBV10-3 with TRBJ1-3, with unresolved D. The germline V gene has CDR1 ENHRY and CDR2 SYGVKD. CDR3 length: 14 residues. The V end was cut by 6 bases, the J end by 0 bases, with 9 bases between. CDR3 in amino acids: CAISERNSGNTIYF. CDR3 bases: TGTGCCATCAGCGAAAGGAACTCTGGAAACACCATATATTTT.

The V call is TRBV27, the J call TRBJ1-6; TRBD1 might be the D (5 bases). The CDR3 has 13 amino acids. Germline V gives CDR1 MNHEY, CDR2 SMNVEV (reference sequence). V was pared by 5 bases and J by 6 bases, with 8 bases between. As DNA, the CDR3 is TGTGCCAGCAGTCTCGACAGTAATTCACCCCTCCACTTT. This sequence encodes CASSLDSNSPLHF.

The CDR3 reads CASSQRQGVNTGELFF. The CDR3, as DNA: TGTGCCAGCAGTCAAAGACAGGGAGTAAACACCGGGGAGCTGTTTTTT. V and J are TRBV11-2 and TRBJ2-2; 7 bases align to TRBD1. The junction had 9 bases not matched to a gene; V was cut back by 6 bases and J by 2 bases. The CDR3 runs to 16 residues. Germline-derived CDR1 and CDR2 are SGHAT and FQNNGV.

The rearrangement links TRBV9 to TRBJ1-1; no clear D. The CDR3 sequence is 13 residues long. Germline CDR1 and CDR2: SGDLS and YYNGEE. V was shortened by 2 bases and J by 3 bases, with 8 bases between the two germline ends. The CDR3 nucleotides read TGTGCCAGCAGCGTTGATCTGGACACTGAAGCTTTCTTT. Protein: CASSVDLDTEAFF.

CDR3 sequence (DNA): TGTGCTAGTGGTCTTTCAGAGAACACTGAAGCTTTCTTT. Protein: CASGLSENTEAFF. The rearrangement links TRBV12-5 to TRBJ1-1; D is ambiguous. The V gene's germline CDR1 is LGHNT and CDR2 FRNRAP. Deletions cut 5 bases from V and 1 base from J, with 8 bases between. The CDR3 spans 13 residues.

This clone has just a few counts. V is TRBV6-6 and J is TRBJ1-2; D is unresolved. CDR1 is MNHNY and CDR2 is SVGAGI in the germline V gene (reference sequence). The CDR3 covers 15 residues. V lost 6 bases and J 3 bases, leaving 17 bases between the germline ends. CDR3 bases: TGTGCCAGCAGCGCCTCGGACGCAGGATACTATGGCTACACCTTC. As protein: CASSASDAGYYGYTF.